This T cell receptor beta chain is from a study of cytomegalovirus exposure and HLA in healthy donors. Researchers ran the PCR with 60 Vbeta and 13 Jbeta primers. Here immunoSEQ multiplex PCR was the method, and the copy in TCRdb shows in-frame clones only, minus some. The data show about 180,000 clones, approximately 85% seen once. The CDR3 contains 17 residues. V gave up 3 bases and J gave up 2 bases, with 15 bases separating them. CDR1 and CDR2 from the germline V gene are SGDLS and YYNGEE. This clone came up once. This chain joins TRBV9 and TRBJ2-6; D perhaps matches TRBD1 (6 bases). Material for sequencing was PBMCs. This sequence originates from a girl aged 10-17 years in good health and CMV-seropositive. The DNA for the CDR3 is TGTGCCAGCAGCGCACACAGGGAGAGGACTGGGGCCAACGTCCTGACTTTC. It yields the protein CASSAHRERTGANVLTF.